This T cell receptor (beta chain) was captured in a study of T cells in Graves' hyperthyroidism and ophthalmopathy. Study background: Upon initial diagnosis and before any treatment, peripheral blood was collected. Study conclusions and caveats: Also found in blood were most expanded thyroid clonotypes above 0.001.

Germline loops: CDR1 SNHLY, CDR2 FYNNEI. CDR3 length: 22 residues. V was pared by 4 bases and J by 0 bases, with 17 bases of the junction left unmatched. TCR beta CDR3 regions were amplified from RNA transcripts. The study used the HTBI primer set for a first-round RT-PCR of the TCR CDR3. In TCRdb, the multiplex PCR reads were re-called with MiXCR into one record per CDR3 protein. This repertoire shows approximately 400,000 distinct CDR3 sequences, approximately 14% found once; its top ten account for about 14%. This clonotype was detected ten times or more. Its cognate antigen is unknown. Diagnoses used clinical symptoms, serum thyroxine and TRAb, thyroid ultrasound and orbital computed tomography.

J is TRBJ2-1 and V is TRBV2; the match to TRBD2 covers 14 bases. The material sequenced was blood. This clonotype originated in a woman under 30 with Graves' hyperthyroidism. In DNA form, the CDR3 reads TGTGCCAGCAGTGCACAGGGACTCGGGGGACTAGCGGGAGTTAGCTCCTACAATGAGCAGTTCTTC. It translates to CASSAQGLGGLAGVSSYNEQFF.